This T cell receptor (beta chain) emerged from a study of shared clonotypes between healthy human individuals. Study-level points and caveats: Non-shared clonotypes had lower generation probabilities than those shared by all four donors.

The protocol was immunoSEQ multiplex PCR, while the TCRdb copy is restricted to in-frame clones and leaves out a portion. The sample contains about 2,200,000 clones, under 95% of which appear only once. The germline CDR1 and CDR2 sequences are SGHVS and FNYEAQ. CDR3 length: 15 amino acids. With 5 bases removed from V and 0 bases from J, the gap between germline ends came to 11 bases. In the case of this clone: The antigen is not known.

Terminally differentiated effector memory CD45RA+ cells were left out of the naive CD8 fraction, which was CD45RO-negative and positively selected for CCR7. This clonotype was obtained from a man between 18 and 35 years old in good health. Some clones in this sample may be carry-over from other donors' samples. The V call is TRBV7-6, the J call TRBJ1-5; weak D call: TRBD1 (6 bases). Material for sequencing was naive CD8+ T cells from PBMCs. CDR3 sequence (DNA): TGTGCCAGCAGCCCCCAGGGGTTTAGCAATCAGCCCCAGCATTTT. Protein sequence: CASSPQGFSNQPQHF.